The 24 T cell receptor beta chains below come from one sample, sequenced in a study of CD8 T cells in Susac syndrome. Random hexamers primed reverse transcription of 0.5 to 1 ug RNA. Via MiXCR, TCRdb re-called the immunoSEQ multiplex PCR reads, giving one row per CDR3 protein. The sample lists some 110,000 distinct CDR3 sequences, about 92% occurring once. Sequenced input: CD4+ T cells from PBMCs. These receptors originate from a human donor with multiple sclerosis.

The CDR3 region is CASSQHRGKNIQYF. The CDR3 DNA reads TGTGCCAGCAGCCAACACAGGGGCAAAAACATTCAGTACTTC. The V call is TRBV3-1, the J call TRBJ2-4, with 7 nucleotides matching TRBD1. The V segment lost 2 bases and the J segment 3 bases; nucleotides outside the gene matches: 1. Germline loops: CDR1 LGHDT, CDR2 YNNKEL (reference sequence). This CDR3 contains 14 residues. The full variable domain, its missing parts supplied by reference TRBV3-1 and TRBJ2-4, is DTAVSQTPKYLVTQMGNDKSIKCEQNLGHDTMYWYKQDSKKFLKIMFSYNNKELIINETVPNRFSPKSPDKAHLNLHINSLELGDSAVYFCASSQHRGKNIQYFGAGTRLSVL.

The chain is built from TRBV7-3 and TRBJ1-1; D gene ambiguous. Germline V gives CDR1 SGHTA, CDR2 FQGTGA. Trimming removed 5 bases from V and 7 bases from J, with 14 bases in between. The CDR3 loop spans 13 amino acids. The chain's CDR3 is CASSPDGNREAFF. CDR3 nucleotide sequence: TGTGCCAGCAGCCCTGACGGAAATCGTGAAGCTTTCTTT. Full variable domain (missing parts from reference TRBV7-3 and TRBJ1-1): GAGVSQTPSNKVTEKGKYVELRCDPISGHTALYWYRQSLGQGPEFLIYFQGTGAADDSGLPNDRFFAVRPEGSVSTLKIQRTERGDSAVYLCASSPDGNREAFFGQGTRLTVV.

V usage is TRBV5-1 and J usage is TRBJ1-6; perhaps TRBD1 as D (5 bases). CDR3 size: 15 residues. Between the trimmed V and J ends, which lost 0 bases and 7 bases, there was a span of 11 bases. Germline CDR1 and CDR2: SGHRS and YFSETQ. Written as DNA, the CDR3 is TGCGCCAGCAGCTTGGTTTGGAGGGGAAATTCACCCCTCCACTTT. This codes for CASSLVWRGNSPLHF.

DNA for the CDR3: TGTGCCAGCAGCCACGAGGGTGCAGATACGCAGTATTTT. Translating gives CASSHEGADTQYF. The chain employs TRBV3-1 and TRBJ2-3, with a weak D call TRBD2 (5 bases). Trimming left V 3 bases short and J 4 bases short, with 8 bases between. The CDR3 has 13 amino acids. Germline V CDR1 and CDR2: LGHDT, YNNKEL (reference sequence).

The sample holds a few counts of this clonotype. The chain combines TRBV2 with TRBJ2-1, with D unresolved. The CDR3 has 12 amino acids. Germline loops: CDR1 SNHLY, CDR2 FYNNEI. Trimming took 5 bases from V and 4 from J, leaving 6 bases between them. This chain's CDR3 is CASSPDYNEQFF. The CDR3 nucleotides are TGTGCCAGCAGTCCGGATTACAATGAGCAGTTCTTC. The full variable domain, completed using reference TRBV2 and TRBJ2-1, is EPEVTQTPSHQVTQMGQEVILRCVPISNHLYFYWYRQILGQKVEFLVSFYNNEISEKSEIFDDQFSVERPDGSNFTLKIRSTKLEDSAMYFCASSPDYNEQFFGPGTRLTVL.

This clonotype has a handful of counts. This chain links TRBV12-3 or TRBV12-4 with TRBJ1-1; D is ambiguous. CDR3 length: 14 amino acids. V dropped 2 bases and J dropped 0 bases, with 7 bases sitting between them. The CDR3 loop is CASSLRTVNTEAFF. The CDR3 DNA reads TGTGCCAGCAGTTTAAGGACGGTGAACACTGAAGCTTTCTTT.

This chain joins TRBV5-1 and TRBJ1-3, with no clear D. Trimming took 0 bases from V and 4 from J, leaving 11 bases between them. Germline-derived CDR1 and CDR2 are SGHRS and YFSETQ. The CDR3 runs 15 residues. CDR3 residues: CASSLERSGGNTIYF. The CDR3 coding sequence is TGCGCCAGCAGCTTGGAACGATCGGGCGGAAACACCATATATTTT.

The chain joins TRBV29-1 to TRBJ2-1, with D tentatively TRBD1 (5 bases). CDR3 size: 13 residues. V lost 0 bases to trimming and J lost 6 bases, with 9 bases between them. From germline, CDR1 is SQVTM and CDR2 ANQGSEA. CDR3 in DNA: TGCAGCGTTGAAGAAAGTCAGGGCAATGAGCAGTTCTTC. It codes for CSVEESQGNEQFF.

The chain employs TRBV27 and TRBJ1-1; D not certain. V was clipped by 8 bases and J by 0 bases, with 10 bases between them. The CDR3 has 13 amino acids. Germline CDR1 is MNHEY and CDR2 is SMNVEV (reference sequence). CDR3 sequence reads: CASSATMNTEAFF. CDR3 nucleotide sequence: TGTGCCAGCTCCGCAACTATGAACACTGAAGCTTTCTTT.

CDR3 in amino acids: CASSFGGTSRETQYF. CDR3 bases: TGTGCCAGCAGCTTTGGGGGGACTAGCAGAGAGACCCAGTACTTC. The rearrangement uses TRBV7-2 and TRBJ2-5, with 9 bases aligning to TRBD2. CDR3 length equals 15 residues. Unmatched junction bases numbered 6, after V lost 3 bases and J lost 4 bases. Looked up from germline, CDR1 is SGHTA and CDR2 is FQGNSA.

The chain is built from TRBV18 and TRBJ2-5; D call uncertain. CDR1 KGHSH and CDR2 LQKENI come from the germline V gene. Trimming removed 5 bases at V and 0 bases at J, with 7 bases between. The CDR3 totals 13 residues. DNA for the CDR3: TGTGCCAGCTCATCAACGTACCAAGAGACCCAGTACTTC. As protein: CASSSTYQETQYF.

The rearrangement joins TRBV28 to TRBJ1-3; no reliable D call. V shed 6 bases and J shed 0 bases, with 9 bases lying between them. In germline, CDR1 is MDHEN, CDR2 SYDVKM. This CDR3 comprises 14 residues. CDR3 bases: TGTGCCAGCAGAGCCTACTTCTCTGGAAACACCATATATTTT. It specifies CASRAYFSGNTIYF.

CDR3 sequence reads: CASRSGGRFGYTF. The CDR3 DNA follows: TGTGCCAGCAGATCGGGGGGTCGGTTTGGCTACACCTTC. J is TRBJ1-2 and V is TRBV6-5; D is possibly TRBD1 (5 bases). Trimming shortened V by 6 bases and J by 7 bases, and 15 bases separated the two germline ends. Germline lookup yields CDR1 MNHEY and CDR2 SVGAGI. The CDR3 is made up of 13 amino acids.

The chain carries TRBV14 and TRBJ2-7, with D tentatively TRBD1 or TRBD2 (5 bases each). The length of the CDR3 is 14 residues. V was cut by 1 base and J by 3 bases, with 10 bases left in between. Germline lookup yields CDR1 SGHDN and CDR2 FVKESK. CDR3 bases: TGTGCCAGCAGCCAAGCGGGGCCGAGCTACGAGCAGTACTTC. It is translated as CASSQAGPSYEQYF.

The rearrangement links TRBV12-3 or TRBV12-4 to TRBJ1-5, with D possibly being TRBD1 (5 bases). V dropped 6 bases and J dropped 7 bases, with 19 bases sitting between them. The length of the CDR3 is 15 residues. The CDR3 DNA sequence: TGTGCCAGCAGACGATCAGGGCGAGAAGGGCAGCCCCAGCATTTT. This encodes CASRRSGREGQPQHF.

The chain is built from TRBV5-1 and TRBJ2-5; TRBD1 matches at 10 bases. V was clipped by 3 bases and J by 2 bases; unmatched bases: 4. The CDR3 loop spans 15 amino acids. Looked up from germline, CDR1 is SGHRS and CDR2 is YFSETQ. The CDR3 is CASSSGQGFQETQYF. Here the CDR3 DNA reads TGCGCCAGCAGCTCGGGACAGGGGTTTCAAGAGACCCAGTACTTC.

The chain has TRBV12-3 or TRBV12-4 and TRBJ1-2; tentatively, D is TRBD1 (6 bases). This CDR3 region has 14 residues. Trimming removed 2 bases at V and 3 bases at J, with 10 bases between. Here the CDR3 DNA reads TGTGCCAGCAGTTTAAGACAGGCACACTATGGCTACACCTTC. Translating gives CASSLRQAHYGYTF.

This clonotype was counted once. The V gene is TRBV7-2, the J gene TRBJ2-5, with a tentative D call TRBD1 (6 bases). The length of the CDR3 is 14 residues. Germline-derived CDR1 and CDR2 are SGHTA and FQGNSA. Trimming left V 3 bases short and J 3 bases short, with 11 bases between. The CDR3 region has the DNA TGTGCCAGCAGCTTCAGACAGGAGAAAGAGACCCAGTACTTC. This codes for CASSFRQEKETQYF. The full variable domain, completed using reference TRBV7-2 and TRBJ2-5, is GAGVSQSPSNKVTEKGKDVELRCDPISGHTALYWYRQSLGQGLEFLIYFQGNSAPDKSGLPSDRFSAERTGGSVSTLTIQRTQQEDSAVYLCASSFRQEKETQYFGPGTRLLVL.

The chain is built from TRBV30 and TRBJ1-2; 7 bases align to TRBD1. CDR3 size: 13 residues. V shed 0 bases and J 8 bases; nucleotides not matched to a gene: 6. The V gene's germline CDR1 is GTSNPN and CDR2 SVGIG (reference sequence). CDR3 residues: CAWSVAGGAGYTF. DNA for the CDR3: TGTGCCTGGAGTGTGGCAGGGGGAGCGGGCTACACCTTC.

The V and J genes are TRBV20-1 and TRBJ1-2, with D possibly being TRBD1 (6 bases). V gave up 4 bases and J gave up 1 base, with 13 bases separating them. Germline V gene data show CDR1 as DFQATT and CDR2 as SNEGSKA (reference sequence). The CDR3 runs 14 residues. CDR3 protein: CSAKDRQYNYGYTF. CDR3 DNA: TGCAGTGCTAAGGACAGACAGTATAACTATGGCTACACCTTC.

This clonotype was seen once. The chain combines TRBV11-2 with TRBJ2-3; unclear D gene. In germline, CDR1 is SGHAT, CDR2 FQNNGV. The CDR3 runs to 15 residues. With 1 base removed from V and 0 bases from J, the gap between germline ends came to 8 bases. In DNA form, the CDR3 reads TGTGCCAGCAGCTTAGGTTCCGTTAGCACAGATACGCAGTATTTT. It codes for CASSLGSVSTDTQYF.

The table lists this clonotype with a count of one. The chain employs TRBV7-3 and TRBJ2-5, with TRBD2 matching over 15 bases. The V and J ends lost 4 bases and 1 base, in that order; junction bases with no gene match: 4. Germline assignment: CDR1 SGHTA and CDR2 FQGTGA. This CDR3 comprises 17 residues. CDR3 residues: CASSSGTSGGTQETQYF. CDR3 in DNA: TGTGCCAGCAGCTCTGGGACTAGCGGGGGGACCCAAGAGACCCAGTACTTC.

As DNA, the CDR3 is TGTGCCAGCAGCCCTAGCAGGCAGGGAACCTACGAGCAGTACTTC. This codes for CASSPSRQGTYEQYF. The chain has TRBV7-9 and TRBJ2-7; D is possibly TRBD1 or TRBD2 (5 bases each). The CDR3 sequence is 15 residues long. Trimming removed 5 bases at V and 2 bases at J, with 16 bases between. From germline, CDR1 is SEHNR and CDR2 FQNEAQ (reference sequence).

The chain uses TRBV19 and TRBJ2-7; D is unresolved. The CDR3 contains 14 residues. Germline V lookup: CDR1 LNHDA, CDR2 SQIVND (reference sequence). Trimming cost V 5 bases and J 1 base, with 12 bases left between them. The CDR3 DNA sequence: TGTGCCAGTAGTGGGCAGGACCTTTCCTACGAGCAGTACTTC. Its protein is CASSGQDLSYEQYF. Combining the CDR3 with reference TRBV19 and TRBJ2-7 gives the whole variable domain DGGITQSPKYLFRKEGQNVTLSCEQNLNHDAMYWYRQDPGQGLRLIYYSQIVNDFQKGDIAEGYSVSREKKESFPLTVTSAQKNPTAFYLCASSGQDLSYEQYFGPGTRLTVT.